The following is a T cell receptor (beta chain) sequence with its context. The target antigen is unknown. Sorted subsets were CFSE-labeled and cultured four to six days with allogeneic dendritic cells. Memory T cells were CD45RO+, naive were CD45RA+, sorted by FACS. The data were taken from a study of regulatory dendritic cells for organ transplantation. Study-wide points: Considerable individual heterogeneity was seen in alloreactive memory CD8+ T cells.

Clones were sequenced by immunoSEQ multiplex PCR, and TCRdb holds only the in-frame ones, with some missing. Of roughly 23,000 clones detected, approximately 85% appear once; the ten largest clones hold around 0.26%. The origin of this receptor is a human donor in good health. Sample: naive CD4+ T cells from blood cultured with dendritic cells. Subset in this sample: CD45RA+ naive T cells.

In DNA form, the CDR3 reads TGTGCCAGCGACACCTTGGGACTAGCGGGAAACAATGAGCAGTTCTTC. This codes for CASDTLGLAGNNEQFF. The rearrangement links TRBV28 to TRBJ2-1, with 13 positions matching TRBD2. In germline, CDR1 is MDHEN, CDR2 SYDVKM. The CDR3 is 16 amino acids. With V trimmed by 8 bases and J by 5 bases, 9 bases remained unmatched.